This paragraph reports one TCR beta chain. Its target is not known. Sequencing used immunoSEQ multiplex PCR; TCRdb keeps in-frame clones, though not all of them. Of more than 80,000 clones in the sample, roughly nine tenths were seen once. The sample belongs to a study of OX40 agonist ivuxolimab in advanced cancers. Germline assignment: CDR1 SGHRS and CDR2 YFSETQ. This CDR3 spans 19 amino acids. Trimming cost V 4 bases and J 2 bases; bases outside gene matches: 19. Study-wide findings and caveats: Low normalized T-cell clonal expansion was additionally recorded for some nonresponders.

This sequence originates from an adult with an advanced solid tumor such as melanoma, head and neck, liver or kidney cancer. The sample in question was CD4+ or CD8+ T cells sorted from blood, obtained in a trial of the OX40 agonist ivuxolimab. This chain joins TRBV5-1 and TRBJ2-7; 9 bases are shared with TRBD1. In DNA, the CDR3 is TGCGCCAGCAGCCATGCCGGGACAGGGCTCACATTGTTCACCTACGAGCAGTACTTC. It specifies CASSHAGTGLTLFTYEQYF.